Sequencing of this T cell receptor beta chain was carried out in a study of CD8 T cells in ankylosing spondylitis. The study, taken as a whole, reports: Disease-linked clones reportedly showed significant enrichment in matched ankylosing spondylitis synovial fluid. Within peripheral blood, clones linked to disease were CD8+ and relatively rare. Characteristic, it appeared, of ankylosing spondylitis blood was a TCR beta motif of about eight highly homologous variants.

This clonotype was counted a few times. What it binds is unknown. This CDR3 comprises 13 residues. Germline V gene data show CDR1 as MDHEN and CDR2 as SYDVKM. V shed 5 bases and J 6 bases; nucleotides not matched to a gene: 3. 5'-RACE, quantitative and with molecular barcodes, yielded the TCR beta libraries. TCRdb itself ran the 5' RACE reads through MiXCR, one entry per CDR3 protein. This table holds 750,000 to 850,000 distinct CDR3 sequences, approximately 12% found once. The sequence derives from a male donor with ankylosing spondylitis. This rearrangement joins TRBV28 to TRBJ1-5; 8 bases match TRBD1. Sequencing used blood, either unsorted or a sorted T cell fraction (not recorded which). The DNA for the CDR3 is TGTGCCAGCAGTGACAGGGGCTCTCAGCCCCAGCATTTT. This codes for CASSDRGSQPQHF. Looking up the rest from reference TRBV28 and TRBJ1-5 gives the full variable domain: DVKVTQSSRYLVKRTGEKVFLECVQDMDHENMFWYRQDPGLGLRLIYFSYDVKMKEKGDIPEGYSVSREKKERFSLILESASTNQTSMYLCASSDRGSQPQHFGDGTRLSIL.